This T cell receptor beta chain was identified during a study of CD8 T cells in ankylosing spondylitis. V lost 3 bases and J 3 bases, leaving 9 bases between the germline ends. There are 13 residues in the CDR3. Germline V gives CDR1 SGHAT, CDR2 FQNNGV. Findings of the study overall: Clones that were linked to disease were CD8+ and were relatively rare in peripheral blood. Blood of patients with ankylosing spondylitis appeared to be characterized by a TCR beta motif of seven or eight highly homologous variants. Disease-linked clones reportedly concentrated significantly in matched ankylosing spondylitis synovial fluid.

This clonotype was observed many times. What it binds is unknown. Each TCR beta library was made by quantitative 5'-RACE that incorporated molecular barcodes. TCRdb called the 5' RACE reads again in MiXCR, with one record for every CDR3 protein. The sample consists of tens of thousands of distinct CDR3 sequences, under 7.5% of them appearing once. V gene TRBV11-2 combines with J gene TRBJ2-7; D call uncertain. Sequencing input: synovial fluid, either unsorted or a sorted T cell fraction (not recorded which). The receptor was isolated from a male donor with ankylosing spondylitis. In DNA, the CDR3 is TGTGCCAGCAGCTTTTCTAGTCTCTACGAGCAGTACTTC. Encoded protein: CASSFSSLYEQYF.